The clone carrying this TCR beta chain was counted between two and nine times. Its antigen is unidentified. Stable hyperthyroidism: no ophthalmopathy progression over 18 months of follow-up. This specimen comes from a study of T cells in Graves' hyperthyroidism and ophthalmopathy. Study as a whole: Peripheral blood was acquired at first diagnosis, ahead of any therapy whatsoever.

Study conclusions and caveats: By a 13 V-J model, ophthalmopathy was set apart from stable hyperthyroidism. Among thyroid clonotypes expanded above 0.001, most also appeared in blood.

The TCR beta CDR3 regions underwent amplification using RNA transcripts as the source. A first-round RT-PCR of the TCR CDR3 used the HTBI primer set. TCRdb itself ran the multiplex PCR reads through MiXCR, one entry per CDR3 protein. The top ten clones hold just under 25% of a sample with 300,000 to 350,000 distinct CDR3 sequences, 11% to 15% of them seen once. This clonotype was sampled from a woman in her thirties with Graves' hyperthyroidism. The sequencing input was blood.

CDR3 amino acids: CASSLTLAGRVPDTQYF. CDR3 nucleotide sequence: TGCGCCAGCAGCTTGACGCTAGCGGGGAGGGTACCAGATACGCAGTATTTT. The chain couples TRBV5-1 to TRBJ2-3; 9 nucleotides line up with TRBD2. Germline CDR1 is SGHRS and CDR2 is YFSETQ. The V segment lost 1 base and the J segment 4 bases; nucleotides outside the gene matches: 10. This CDR3 is built from 17 residues.